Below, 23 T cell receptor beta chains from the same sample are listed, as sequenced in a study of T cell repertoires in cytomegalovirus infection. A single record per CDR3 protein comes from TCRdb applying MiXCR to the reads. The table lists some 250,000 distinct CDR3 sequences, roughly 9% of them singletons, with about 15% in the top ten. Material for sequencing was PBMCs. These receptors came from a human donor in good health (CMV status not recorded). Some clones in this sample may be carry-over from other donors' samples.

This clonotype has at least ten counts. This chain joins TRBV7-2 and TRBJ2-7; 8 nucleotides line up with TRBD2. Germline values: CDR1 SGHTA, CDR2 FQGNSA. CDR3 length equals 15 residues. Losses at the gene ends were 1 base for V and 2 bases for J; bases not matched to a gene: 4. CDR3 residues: CASSLEGRGAYEQYF. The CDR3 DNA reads TGTGCCAGCAGCTTAGAGGGGCGGGGGGCCTACGAGCAGTACTTC.

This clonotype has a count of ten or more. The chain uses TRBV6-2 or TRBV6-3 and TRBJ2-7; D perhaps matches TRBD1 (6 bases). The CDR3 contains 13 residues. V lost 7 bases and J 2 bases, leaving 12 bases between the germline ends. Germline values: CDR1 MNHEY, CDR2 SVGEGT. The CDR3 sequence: CASTRTATYEQYF. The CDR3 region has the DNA TGTGCCAGCACAAGGACAGCGACCTACGAGCAGTACTTC.

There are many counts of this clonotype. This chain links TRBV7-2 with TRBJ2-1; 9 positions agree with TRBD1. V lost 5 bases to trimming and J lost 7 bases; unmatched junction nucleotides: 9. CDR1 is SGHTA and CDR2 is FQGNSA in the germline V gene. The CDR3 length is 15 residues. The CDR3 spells CASSPRDRVKNEQFF. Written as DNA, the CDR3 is TGTGCCAGCAGCCCCCGGGACAGGGTTAAGAATGAGCAGTTCTTC.

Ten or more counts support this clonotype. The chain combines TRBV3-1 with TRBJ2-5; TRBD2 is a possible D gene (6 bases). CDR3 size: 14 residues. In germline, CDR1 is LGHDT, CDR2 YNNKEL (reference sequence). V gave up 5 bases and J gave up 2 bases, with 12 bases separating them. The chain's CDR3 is CASSFPGLQETQYF. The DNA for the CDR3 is TGTGCCAGCAGCTTTCCGGGACTGCAAGAGACCCAGTACTTC.

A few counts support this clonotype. The CDR3 DNA follows: TGTGCCAGCAGTTTAACAGGGGACTACAATGAGCAGTTCTTC. It translates to CASSLTGDYNEQFF. The chain recombines TRBV2 with TRBJ2-1; 7 positions match TRBD1. V was pared by 5 bases and J by 3 bases, with 4 bases of the junction left unmatched. The germline gives CDR1 SNHLY, CDR2 FYNNEI. This CDR3 contains 14 residues.

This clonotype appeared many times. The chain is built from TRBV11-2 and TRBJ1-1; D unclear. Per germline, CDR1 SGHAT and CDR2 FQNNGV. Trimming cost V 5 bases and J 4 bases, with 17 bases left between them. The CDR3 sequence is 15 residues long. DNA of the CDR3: TGTGCCAGCAGCCCTTGGACGGGTAAGGGCACTGAAGCTTTCTTT. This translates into CASSPWTGKGTEAFF.

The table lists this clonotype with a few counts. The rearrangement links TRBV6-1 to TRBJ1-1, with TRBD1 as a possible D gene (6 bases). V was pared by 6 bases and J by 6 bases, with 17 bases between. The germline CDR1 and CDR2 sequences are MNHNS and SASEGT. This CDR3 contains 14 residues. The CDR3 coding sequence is TGTGCCAGCAGAAAACAGGGTAACAAGCCTGAAGCTTTCTTT. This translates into CASRKQGNKPEAFF.

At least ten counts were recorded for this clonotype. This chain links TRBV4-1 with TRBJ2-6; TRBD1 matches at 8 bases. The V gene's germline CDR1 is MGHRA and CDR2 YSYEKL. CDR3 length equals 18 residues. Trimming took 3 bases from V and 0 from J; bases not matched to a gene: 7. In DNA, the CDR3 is TGCGCCAGCAGCCAGGATCGGACAGGGCTCTCTGGGGCCAACGTCCTGACTTTC. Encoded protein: CASSQDRTGLSGANVLTF.

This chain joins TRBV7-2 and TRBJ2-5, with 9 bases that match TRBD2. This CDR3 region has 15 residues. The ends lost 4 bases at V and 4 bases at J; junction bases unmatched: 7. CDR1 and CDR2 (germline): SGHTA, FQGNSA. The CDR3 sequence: CASSSRAGGLETQYF. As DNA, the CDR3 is TGTGCCAGCAGCTCCCGAGCGGGGGGTTTAGAGACCCAGTACTTC.

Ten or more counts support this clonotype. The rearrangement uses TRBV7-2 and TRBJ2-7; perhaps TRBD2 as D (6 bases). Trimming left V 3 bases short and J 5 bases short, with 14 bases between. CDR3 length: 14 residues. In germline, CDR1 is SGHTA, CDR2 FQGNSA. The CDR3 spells CASSFGTPENEQYF. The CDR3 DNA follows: TGTGCCAGCAGCTTTGGGACTCCCGAGAACGAGCAGTACTTC. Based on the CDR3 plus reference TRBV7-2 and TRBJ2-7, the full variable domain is GAGVSQSPSNKVTEKGKDVELRCDPISGHTALYWYRQSLGQGLEFLIYFQGNSAPDKSGLPSDRFSAERTGGSVSTLTIQRTQQEDSAVYLCASSFGTPENEQYFGPGTRLTVT.

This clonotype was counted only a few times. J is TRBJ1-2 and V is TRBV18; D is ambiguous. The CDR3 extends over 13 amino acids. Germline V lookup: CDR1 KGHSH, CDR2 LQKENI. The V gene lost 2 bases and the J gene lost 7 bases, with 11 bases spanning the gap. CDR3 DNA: TGTGCCAGCTCACCAAAGGGTTATACTGGCTACACCTTC. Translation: CASSPKGYTGYTF. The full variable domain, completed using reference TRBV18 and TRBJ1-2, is NAGVMQNPRHLVRRRGQEARLRCSPMKGHSHVYWYRQLPEEGLKFMVYLQKENIIDESGMPKERFSAEFPKEGPSILRIQQVVRGDSAAYFCASSPKGYTGYTFGSGTRLTVV.

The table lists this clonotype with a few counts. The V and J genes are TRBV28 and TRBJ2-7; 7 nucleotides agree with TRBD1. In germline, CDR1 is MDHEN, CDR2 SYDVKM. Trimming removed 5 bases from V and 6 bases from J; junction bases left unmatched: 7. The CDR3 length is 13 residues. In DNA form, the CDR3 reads TGTGCCAGCAGTCGTGACACAGGGGTCGAGCAGTACTTC. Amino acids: CASSRDTGVEQYF. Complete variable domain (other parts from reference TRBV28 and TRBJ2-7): DVKVTQSSRYLVKRTGEKVFLECVQDMDHENMFWYRQDPGLGLRLIYFSYDVKMKEKGDIPEGYSVSREKKERFSLILESASTNQTSMYLCASSRDTGVEQYFGPGTRLTVT.

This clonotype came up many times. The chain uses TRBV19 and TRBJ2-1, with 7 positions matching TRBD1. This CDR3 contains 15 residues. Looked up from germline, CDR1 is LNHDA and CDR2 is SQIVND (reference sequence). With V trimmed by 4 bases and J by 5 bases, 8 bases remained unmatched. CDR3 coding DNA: TGTGCCAGTAGTACGACAGGGCCCGGGAACAATGAGCAGTTCTTC. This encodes CASSTTGPGNNEQFF. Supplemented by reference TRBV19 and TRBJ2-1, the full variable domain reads DGGITQSPKYLFRKEGQNVTLSCEQNLNHDAMYWYRQDPGQGLRLIYYSQIVNDFQKGDIAEGYSVSREKKESFPLTVTSAQKNPTAFYLCASSTTGPGNNEQFFGPGTRLTVL.

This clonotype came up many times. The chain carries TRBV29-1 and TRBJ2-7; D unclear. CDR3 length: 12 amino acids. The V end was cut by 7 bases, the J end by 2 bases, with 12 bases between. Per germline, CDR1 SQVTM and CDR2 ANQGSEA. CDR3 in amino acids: CSEYGRTYEQYF. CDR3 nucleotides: TGCAGCGAGTACGGAAGAACCTACGAGCAGTACTTC.

The CDR3 sequence is CASSLRTQSNQPQHF. The CDR3 bases are TGTGCCAGCAGCCTTAGGACACAGAGCAATCAGCCCCAGCATTTT. This chain joins TRBV7-2 and TRBJ1-5, with a possible D match to TRBD1 (5 bases). Trimming took off 5 bases at V and 1 base at J, with 12 bases between the two ends. Germline assignment: CDR1 SGHTA and CDR2 FQGNSA. This CDR3 has 15 residues.

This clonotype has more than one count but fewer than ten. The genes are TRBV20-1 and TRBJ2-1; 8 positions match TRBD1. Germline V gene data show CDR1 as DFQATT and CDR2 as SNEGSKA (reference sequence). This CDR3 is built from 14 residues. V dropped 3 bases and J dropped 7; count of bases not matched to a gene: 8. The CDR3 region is CSASERQGKNEQFF. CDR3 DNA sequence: TGCAGTGCTAGTGAGAGACAGGGGAAGAATGAGCAGTTCTTC.

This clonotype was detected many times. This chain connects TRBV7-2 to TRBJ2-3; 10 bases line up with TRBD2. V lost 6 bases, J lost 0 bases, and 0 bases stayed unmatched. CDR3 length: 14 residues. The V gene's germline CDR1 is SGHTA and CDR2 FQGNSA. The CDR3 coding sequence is TGTGCCAGCAGACTAGCGGGGAGCACAGATACGCAGTATTTT. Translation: CASRLAGSTDTQYF.

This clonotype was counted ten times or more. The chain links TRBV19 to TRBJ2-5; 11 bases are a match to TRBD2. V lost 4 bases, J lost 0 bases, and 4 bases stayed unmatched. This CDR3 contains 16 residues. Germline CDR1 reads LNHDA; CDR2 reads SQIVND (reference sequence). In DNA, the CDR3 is TGTGCCAGTAGTACCCGACTAGCGGGGAACCAAGAGACCCAGTACTTC. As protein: CASSTRLAGNQETQYF.

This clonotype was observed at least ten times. The CDR3 loop is CASSLLPSGNTIYF. Here the CDR3 DNA reads TGTGCCAGCAGCTTGCTTCCTTCAGGAAACACCATATATTTT. V is TRBV7-2 and J is TRBJ1-3; D is undetermined. Deletions cut 3 bases from V and 4 bases from J, with 10 bases between. Germline V gives CDR1 SGHTA, CDR2 FQGNSA. The CDR3 is made up of 14 amino acids.

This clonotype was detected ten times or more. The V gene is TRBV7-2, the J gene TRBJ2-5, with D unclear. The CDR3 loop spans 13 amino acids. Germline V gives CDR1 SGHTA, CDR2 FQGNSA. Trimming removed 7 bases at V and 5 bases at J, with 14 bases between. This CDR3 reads CASTRAVTETQYF. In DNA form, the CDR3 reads TGTGCCAGCACCCGGGCGGTTACGGAGACCCAGTACTTC.

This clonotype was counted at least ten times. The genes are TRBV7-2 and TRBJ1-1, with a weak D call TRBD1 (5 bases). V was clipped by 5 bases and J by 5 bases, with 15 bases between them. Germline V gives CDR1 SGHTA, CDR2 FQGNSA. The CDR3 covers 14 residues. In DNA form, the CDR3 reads TGTGCCAGCAGCGCACAGGCATCGAAGACTGAAGCTTTCTTT. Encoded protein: CASSAQASKTEAFF.

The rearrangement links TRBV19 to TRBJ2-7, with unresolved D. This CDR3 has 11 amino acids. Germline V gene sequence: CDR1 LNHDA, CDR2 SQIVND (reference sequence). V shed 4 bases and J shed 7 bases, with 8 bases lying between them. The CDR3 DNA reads TGTGCCAGTAGTACGCATCGGGAGCAGTACTTC. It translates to CASSTHREQYF.

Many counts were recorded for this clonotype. The CDR3: CASSQDQRNIQYF. The CDR3 DNA sequence: TGTGCCAGCAGCCAAGATCAGAGGAACATTCAGTACTTC. The rearrangement links TRBV4-2 to TRBJ2-4; unclear D gene. Germline-derived CDR1 and CDR2 are LGHNA and YNFKEQ. Trimming cost V 0 bases and J 7 bases, with 7 bases left between them. The CDR3 has 13 amino acids.